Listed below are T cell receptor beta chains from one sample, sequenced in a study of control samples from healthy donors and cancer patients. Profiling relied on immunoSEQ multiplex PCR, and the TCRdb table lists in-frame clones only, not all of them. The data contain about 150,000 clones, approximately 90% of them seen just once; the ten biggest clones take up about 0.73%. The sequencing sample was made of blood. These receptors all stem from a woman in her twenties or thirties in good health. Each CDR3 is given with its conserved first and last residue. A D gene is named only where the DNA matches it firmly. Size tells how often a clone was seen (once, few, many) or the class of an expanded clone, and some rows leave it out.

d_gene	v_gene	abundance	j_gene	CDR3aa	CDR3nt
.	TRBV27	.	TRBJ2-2	CASSFRPNTGELFF	TGTGCCAGCAGTTTCAGGCCGAACACCGGGGAGCTGTTTTTT
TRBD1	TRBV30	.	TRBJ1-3	CAWSPTPRTGSGNTIYF	TGTGCCTGGAGTCCTACTCCCAGGACAGGCTCTGGAAACACCATATATTTT
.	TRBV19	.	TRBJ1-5	CASSTGQNNQPQHF	TGTGCCAGTAGTACTGGACAGAACAATCAGCCCCAGCATTTT
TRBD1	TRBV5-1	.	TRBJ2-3	CASSLGGQGAGADTQYF	TGCGCCAGCAGCTTGGGCGGACAGGGGGCTGGAGCAGATACGCAGTATTTT
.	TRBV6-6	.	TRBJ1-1	CASINPRGRDTEAFF	TGTGCCAGCATTAACCCTCGAGGGCGCGACACTGAAGCTTTCTTT
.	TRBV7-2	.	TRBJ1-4	CASSPNGRQDANEKLFF	TGTGCCAGCAGCCCCAACGGGAGACAAGACGCTAATGAAAAACTGTTTTTT
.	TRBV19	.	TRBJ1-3	CASSIVAASGNTIYF	TGTGCCAGTAGTATAGTTGCCGCGAGTGGAAACACCATATATTTT
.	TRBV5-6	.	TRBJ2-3	CASSLSGRGTDTQYF	TGTGCCAGCAGCTTGAGCGGTCGGGGCACAGATACGCAGTATTTT
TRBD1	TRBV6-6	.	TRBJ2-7	CASRKTGGSSYEQYF	TGTGCCAGCAGAAAAACAGGGGGTAGTTCCTACGAGCAGTACTTC
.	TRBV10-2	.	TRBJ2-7	CASSESSYEQYF	TGCGCCAGCAGTGAGTCCTCCTACGAGCAGTACTTC
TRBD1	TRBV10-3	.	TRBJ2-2	CAISEWTGGVGGELFF	TGTGCCATCAGTGAGTGGACAGGGGGCGTCGGCGGGGAGCTGTTTTTT
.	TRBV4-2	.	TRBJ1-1	CASSQDRRSYAFF	TGTGCCAGCAGCCAAGATCGCAGGAGCTACGCTTTCTTT
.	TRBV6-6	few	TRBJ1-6	CASTRGESPLHF	TGTGCCAGCACCCGGGGGGAGTCACCCCTCCACTTT
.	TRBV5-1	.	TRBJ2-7	CASSLGAIYEQYF	TGCGCCAGCAGTCTAGGGGCGATCTACGAGCAGTACTTC
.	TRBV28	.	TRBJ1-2	CASTSPGGGYTF	TGTGCCAGCACCTCACCTGGGGGTGGCTACACCTTC
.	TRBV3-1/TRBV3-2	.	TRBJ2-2	CASSPPGLDSITGELFF	TGTGCCAGCAGCCCCCCGGGACTGGACTCGATTACCGGGGAGCTGTTTTTT
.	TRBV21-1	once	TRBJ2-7	CASSKVASSSYEQYF	TGTGCCAGCAGCAAAGTAGCTAGCAGTTCCTACGAGCAGTACTTC
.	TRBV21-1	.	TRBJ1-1	CASSKASRGNTEAFF	TGTGCCAGCAGCAAAGCGTCCCGGGGAAACACTGAAGCTTTCTTT
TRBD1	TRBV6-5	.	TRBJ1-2	CASSYSANRGRYGYTF	TGTGCCAGCAGTTACAGTGCGAACAGGGGACGCTATGGCTACACCTTC
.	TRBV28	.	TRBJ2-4	CASSLFRVAKNIQYF	TGTGCCAGCAGTTTATTCAGGGTAGCCAAAAACATTCAGTACTTC
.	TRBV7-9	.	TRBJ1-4	CASSFQGGMEKLFF	TGTGCCAGCAGCTTTCAGGGTGGGATGGAAAAACTGTTTTTT
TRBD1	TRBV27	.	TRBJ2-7	CASSPRTGGEQYF	TGTGCCAGCAGTCCTCGGACAGGGGGTGAGCAGTACTTC
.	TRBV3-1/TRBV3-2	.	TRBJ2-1	CASSRGRTGDNEQFF	TGTGCCAGCAGCCGTGGGCGGACTGGCGACAATGAGCAGTTCTTC
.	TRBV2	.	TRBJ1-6	CASITDGNSPLHF	TGTGCCAGCATCACGGACGGTAATTCACCCCTCCACTTT
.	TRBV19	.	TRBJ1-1	CASSILVKPRNTEAFF	TGTGCCAGTAGTATTCTTGTGAAACCCCGTAACACTGAAGCTTTCTTT
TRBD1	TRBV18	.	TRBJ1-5	CASSGGTGQMGMSQHF	TGTGCCAGCTCTGGAGGGACAGGGCAAATGGGAATGTCCCAGCATTTT
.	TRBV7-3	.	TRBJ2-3	CASSLNGDTQYF	TGTGCCAGCAGCTTAAACGGAGATACGCAGTATTTT
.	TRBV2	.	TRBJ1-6	CASSEAGAVYNSPLHF	TGTGCCAGCAGTGAGGCTGGGGCCGTTTATAATTCACCCCTCCACTTT
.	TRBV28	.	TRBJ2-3	CASSIYSGSTDTQYF	TGTGCCAGCAGTATCTATAGCGGAAGCACAGATACGCAGTATTTT
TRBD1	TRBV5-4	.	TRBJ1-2	CASSPTGNYGYTF	TGTGCCAGCAGCCCGACAGGGAACTATGGCTACACCTTC
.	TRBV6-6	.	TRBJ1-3	CASSYSRLAGNTIYF	TGTGCCAGCAGTTACTCGCGCCTCGCTGGAAACACCATATATTTT
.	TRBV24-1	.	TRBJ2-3	CATSEWDSSSSTDTQYF	TGTGCCACCAGTGAGTGGGACTCCTCCTCTAGCACAGATACGCAGTATTTT
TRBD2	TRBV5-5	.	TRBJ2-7	CASSGTSVEQYF	TGTGCCAGCAGCGGGACTAGCGTCGAGCAGTACTTC
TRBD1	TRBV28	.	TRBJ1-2	CASSPTGPSYGYTF	TGTGCCAGCAGTCCGACAGGGCCGAGCTATGGCTACACCTTC
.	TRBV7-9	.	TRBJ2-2	CASSLLGGYTGELFF	TGTGCCAGCAGCTTATTGGGTGGTTACACCGGGGAGCTGTTTTTT
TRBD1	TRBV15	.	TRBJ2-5	CATSRSEQGAETQYF	TGTGCCACCAGCAGATCGGAACAGGGGGCCGAGACCCAGTACTTC
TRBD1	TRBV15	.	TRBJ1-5	CATSRAGGGLAQHF	TGTGCCACCAGCAGAGCCGGAGGGGGCTTGGCCCAGCATTTT
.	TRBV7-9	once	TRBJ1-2	CASSLNLGGLYGYTF	TGTGCCAGCAGCTTAAACCTCGGAGGACTCTATGGCTACACCTTC
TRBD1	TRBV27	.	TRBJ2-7	CASSFRDRVYEQYF	TGTGCCAGCAGTTTCCGGGACAGAGTTTACGAGCAGTACTTC
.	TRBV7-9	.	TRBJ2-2	CASSLFGNTGELFF	TGTGCCAGCAGCTTATTCGGGAATACCGGGGAGCTGTTTTTT
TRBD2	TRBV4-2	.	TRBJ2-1	CASSQVRLAGYNEQFF	TGTGCCAGCAGCCAAGTGCGACTAGCGGGTTACAATGAGCAGTTCTTC
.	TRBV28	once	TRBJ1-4	CASSNREKLFF	TGTGCCAGCAGTAACAGAGAAAAACTGTTTTTT
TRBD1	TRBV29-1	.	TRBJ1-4	CSVVTGEEKLFF	TGCAGCGTTGTAACAGGGGAGGAAAAACTGTTTTTT